Listed below are T cell receptor beta chains from one sample, sequenced in a study of CD8+ T cells in alopecia areata. TCRdb's copy holds only in-frame clones and misses some; the assay was immunoSEQ multiplex PCR. The sample includes around 290,000 clones, over 45% seen only once; the top ten take more than 1.5%. The material was CD4+ T cells sorted from blood, obtained at week 24, from a patient treated with tofacitinib. Receptors were obtained from a human donor with alopecia areata. Each CDR3 is given with its conserved first and last residue. D genes are given only for firm matches. Some rows have no size entry. The others give once, few or many, or a class for an expanded clone.

DNA	CDR3	J	V	D	size
TGCGCCAGCAGTCCCGACGGTAATCAGCCCCAGCATTTT	CASSPDGNQPQHF	TRBJ1-5	TRBV4-1	-	few
TGCAGCGTTTTTTGGGGGACCGGGGAGCTGTTTTTT	CSVFWGTGELFF	TRBJ2-2	TRBV29-1	-	-
TGTGCCAGCAGGCAGGGGACCGAGCAGTACTTC	CASRQGTEQYF	TRBJ2-7	TRBV14	-	-
TGTGCCAGCAGTTTAGCCGGGACTAGGCCTTACAATGAGCAGTTCTTC	CASSLAGTRPYNEQFF	TRBJ2-1	TRBV28	TRBD2	-
TGCGCCAGCAGCTTGGGGACTAGCGGTCAAGGCGGGGAGCTGTTTTTT	CASSLGTSGQGGELFF	TRBJ2-2	TRBV5-1	TRBD2	-
TGTGCCAGCAGCTTAGCGGGGACAGTTGAGGAGACCCAGTACTTC	CASSLAGTVEETQYF	TRBJ2-5	TRBV7-2	TRBD1	few
TGCAGCGTTAACGTACGGCAGGCTAACTATGGCTACACCTTC	CSVNVRQANYGYTF	TRBJ1-2	TRBV29-1	-	-
TGTGCCAGCAGCCAGACCGGACAAGGGTCCTACGAGCAGTACTTC	CASSQTGQGSYEQYF	TRBJ2-7	TRBV4-2	-	-
TGTGCCAGCAGTTTCTTCGGGACTCAAGAGACCCAGTACTTC	CASSFFGTQETQYF	TRBJ2-5	TRBV6-5	-	-
TGTGCCAGCAGTTCCCAAGGGCCAGGGAACACCGGGGAGCTGTTTTTT	CASSSQGPGNTGELFF	TRBJ2-2	TRBV6-5	-	few
TGTGCCTGGGGCGTTCTTGGGTCCGAGCAGTACTTC	CAWGVLGSEQYF	TRBJ2-7	TRBV30	-	-
TGTGCCAGCAGCGTAGAGTACAGGAACACTGAAGCTTTCTTT	CASSVEYRNTEAFF	TRBJ1-1	TRBV9	-	once
TGTGCCAGCAGCGTAGCTGTGGCTAACAATGAGCAGTTCTTC	CASSVAVANNEQFF	TRBJ2-1	TRBV9	-	once
TGTGCCAGCTCACCAGAGGGACAGGGTAGAAGCTCTGGGGCCAACGTCCTGACTTTC	CASSPEGQGRSSGANVLTF	TRBJ2-6	TRBV18	TRBD1	few
TGTGCCACCAGCAGAGGGGCAGGGGGCTACGAGCAGTACTTC	CATSRGAGGYEQYF	TRBJ2-7	TRBV15	TRBD1	-
TGCAGCGCCCTCAGGGGCACTAATGAAAAACTGTTTTTT	CSALRGTNEKLFF	TRBJ1-4	TRBV29-1	-	once
TGCGCCAGCAGCTTGGCGTCAGGGCATCCCCTCTTC	CASSLASGHPLF	TRBJ2-7	TRBV5-1	-	-
TGTGCCAGCAGCCTCCGCTCGGGGGCCTCCGGGGCCTACAATGAGCAGTTCTTC	CASSLRSGASGAYNEQFF	TRBJ2-1	TRBV7-8	-	once
TGTGCCACCAAACTCGGGGGGGGACCTTACAATGAGCAGTTCTTC	CATKLGGGPYNEQFF	TRBJ2-1	TRBV5-4	TRBD2	few
TGTGCCAGCAATAACGGGGGCCTCTCCTACGAGCAGTACTTC	CASNNGGLSYEQYF	TRBJ2-7	TRBV2	-	-
TGCGCCAGCAGCTTTGGGCTTACGAACACTGAAGCTTTCTTT	CASSFGLTNTEAFF	TRBJ1-1	TRBV5-1	-	-
TGTGCCAGCAGTTGGTCCGGGTCTGGAAACACCATATATTTT	CASSWSGSGNTIYF	TRBJ1-3	TRBV27	-	once
TGTGCCAGCAGCCCGAGGTCGCCGGGAAATTATGGCTACACCTTC	CASSPRSPGNYGYTF	TRBJ1-2	TRBV5-4	-	-
TGTGCCAGCAGCTTAGGCGGGCAGAGTTATAATTCACCCCTCCACTTT	CASSLGGQSYNSPLHF	TRBJ1-6	TRBV7-9	-	-
TGTGCCAGCAGCTCAACGGGGGGAGCTGGCTACACCTTC	CASSSTGGAGYTF	TRBJ1-2	TRBV5-4	-	-
TGTGCCAGTACCTGGGCCCTCCAAAATTCACCCCTCCACTTT	CASTWALQNSPLHF	TRBJ1-6	TRBV2	-	-
TGTGCCAGTAGTACGAGCGGCGGGCCACCGGCTGGGGAGCAGTACTTC	CASSTSGGPPAGEQYF	TRBJ2-7	TRBV19	-	-
TGTGCCTGGAGTGTACTCGAACCTAACTATGGCTACACCTTC	CAWSVLEPNYGYTF	TRBJ1-2	TRBV30	-	-
TGCGCCAGCAGCTTGACGACAGGGACCTACGAGCAGTACTTC	CASSLTTGTYEQYF	TRBJ2-7	TRBV5-1	TRBD1	few
TGTGCCAGCACCCCTTCCGGGACAGCCTATGGCTACACCTTC	CASTPSGTAYGYTF	TRBJ1-2	TRBV2	TRBD1	few
TGTGCAGTGAGTCGGTCCCCTAGGAACACAGATACGCAGTATTTT	CAVSRSPRNTDTQYF	TRBJ2-3	TRBV10-3	-	-
TGTGCCAGCAGCTTTTTCAATCAGCCCCAGCATTTT	CASSFFNQPQHF	TRBJ1-5	TRBV5-6	-	-
TGTGCCAGCAGTATCTACCAACTAACAGATACGCAGTATTTT	CASSIYQLTDTQYF	TRBJ2-3	TRBV27	-	once
TGTGCCAGTGCCCCGCAGCGGGGACGCGAGCAGTACTTC	CASAPQRGREQYF	TRBJ2-7	TRBV19	TRBD2	-
TGTGCCAGCAGCCTAGGATGGGAACAAGAGACCCAGTACTTC	CASSLGWEQETQYF	TRBJ2-5	TRBV7-9	-	-
TGTGCCAGCAGCTTATCTGGCGGCAATGAGCAGTTCTTC	CASSLSGGNEQFF	TRBJ2-1	TRBV7-2	-	few
TGTGCCAGTAGTGACAGGGGGACCGATGAGCAGTTCTTC	CASSDRGTDEQFF	TRBJ2-1	TRBV19	TRBD1	few
TGTGCCACCAGCGGGCCCTGGACAGGGGTGAACACTGAAGCTTTCTTT	CATSGPWTGVNTEAFF	TRBJ1-1	TRBV15	TRBD1	-
TGTGCTAGCAGCCTTGACCTCCAGATGCCCCAGCATTTT	CASSLDLQMPQHF	TRBJ1-5	TRBV7-7	-	-
TGTGCCAGCAGCCAAATCCCGGGACAGGCTCCCTACGAGCAGTACTTC	CASSQIPGQAPYEQYF	TRBJ2-7	TRBV4-2	TRBD1	-
TGCAGCGTTGTTGTAGCCTACGAGCAGTACTTC	CSVVVAYEQYF	TRBJ2-7	TRBV29-1	-	-
TGCGCCAGCAGCCCGGACAGGGCAGAGACCCAGTACTTC	CASSPDRAETQYF	TRBJ2-5	TRBV5-1	TRBD1	-
TGTGCCAGCAGCTTGCCCAGGGTAGGCTATGGCTACACCTTC	CASSLPRVGYGYTF	TRBJ1-2	TRBV5-6	-	-
TGCAGCGTTAAAGGACAGGGGGCTGCGTACGAGCAGTACTTC	CSVKGQGAAYEQYF	TRBJ2-7	TRBV29-1	TRBD1	-
TGCGCCAGCAGCCAGAGACAGGCCTGGAGCAATCAGCCCCAGCATTTT	CASSQRQAWSNQPQHF	TRBJ1-5	TRBV4-1	-	-
TGTGCCTGGACGCCGGTGCGAAACACCATATATTTT	CAWTPVRNTIYF	TRBJ1-3	TRBV30	-	few
TGTGCCAGCAGCCCCCGGGACAGAATTTGGCCAGAGACCCAGTACTTC	CASSPRDRIWPETQYF	TRBJ2-5	TRBV7-6	TRBD1	-
TGTGCCAGCAGCGGACAGAACACCGGGGAGCTGTTTTTT	CASSGQNTGELFF	TRBJ2-2	TRBV5-6	-	-
TGTGCCACCAGCAGAGACCTAGCGGGGGGTGATGTGAATACGCAGTATTTT	CATSRDLAGGDVNTQYF	TRBJ2-3	TRBV15	TRBD2	once
TGTGCCAGCAGTTTATCTCCCGCGATCTATGGCTACACCTTC	CASSLSPAIYGYTF	TRBJ1-2	TRBV27	-	-